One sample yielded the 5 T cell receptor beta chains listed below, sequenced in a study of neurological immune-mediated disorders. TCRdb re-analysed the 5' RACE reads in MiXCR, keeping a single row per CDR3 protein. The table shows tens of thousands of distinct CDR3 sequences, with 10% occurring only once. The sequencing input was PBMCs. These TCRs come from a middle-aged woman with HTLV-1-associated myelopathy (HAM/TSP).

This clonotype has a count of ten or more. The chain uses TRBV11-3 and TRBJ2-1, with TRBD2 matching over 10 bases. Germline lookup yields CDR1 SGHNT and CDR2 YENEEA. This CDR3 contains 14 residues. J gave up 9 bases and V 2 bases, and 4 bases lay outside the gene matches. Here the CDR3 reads CASSLSGLAAEQFF. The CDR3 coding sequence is TGTGCCAGCAGCTTATCCGGACTAGCGGCTGAGCAGTTCTTC. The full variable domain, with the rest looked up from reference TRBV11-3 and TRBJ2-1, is EAGVVQSPRYKIIEKKQPVAFWCNPISGHNTLYWYLQNLGQGPELLIRYENEEAVDDSQLPKDRFSAERLKGVDSTLKIQPAELGDSAVYLCASSLSGLAAEQFFGPGTRLTVL.

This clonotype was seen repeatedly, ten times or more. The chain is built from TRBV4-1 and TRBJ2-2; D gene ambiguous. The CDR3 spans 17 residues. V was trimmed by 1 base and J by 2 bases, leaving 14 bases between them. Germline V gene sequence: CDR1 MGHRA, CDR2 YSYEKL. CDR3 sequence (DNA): TGCGCCAGCAGCCAAGTCCCCCCCCTTCCTAACACCGGGGAGCTGTTTTTT. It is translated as CASSQVPPLPNTGELFF.

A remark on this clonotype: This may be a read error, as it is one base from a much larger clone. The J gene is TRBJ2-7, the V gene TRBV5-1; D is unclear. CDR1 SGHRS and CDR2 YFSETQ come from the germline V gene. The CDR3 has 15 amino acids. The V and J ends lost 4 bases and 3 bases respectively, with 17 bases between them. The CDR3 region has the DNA TGCGCCAGCAGCAGGCCGACCCTGGGTCTCTACGAGCAGTACTTC. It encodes CASSRPTLGLYEQYF.

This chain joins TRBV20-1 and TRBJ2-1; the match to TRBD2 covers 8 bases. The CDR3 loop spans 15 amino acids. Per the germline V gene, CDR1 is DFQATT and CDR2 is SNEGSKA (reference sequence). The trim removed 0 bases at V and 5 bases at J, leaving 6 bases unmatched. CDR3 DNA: TGCAGTGCTAGAGACGGTAGCGGGGTAGACAATGAGCAGTTCTTC. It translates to CSARDGSGVDNEQFF.

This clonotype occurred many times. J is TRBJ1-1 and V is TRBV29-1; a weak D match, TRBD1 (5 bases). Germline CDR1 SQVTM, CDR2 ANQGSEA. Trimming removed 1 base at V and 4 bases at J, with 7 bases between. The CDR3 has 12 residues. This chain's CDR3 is CSVEGGGTEAFF. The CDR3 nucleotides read TGCAGCGTTGAAGGGGGGGGCACTGAAGCTTTCTTT.